This T cell receptor (beta chain) was obtained from a study of CD8 T cells in Susac syndrome. Blood CD8+ and CD4+ T cells underwent high-throughput TCR beta sequencing. Matched for age and sex, the controls were healthy donors. TEMRA cells were FACS-enriched, unlike CD8+ and CD4+ T cells, which were negatively isolated. When the RNA was reverse transcribed, random hexamers were used with an input of about 0.5 to 1 ug. Amplification of TCR beta CDR3 spanned 54 Vbeta and 13 Jbeta via immunoSEQ multiplex PCR. TCRdb independently ran MiXCR on the immunoSEQ multiplex PCR reads; one entry per CDR3 protein. The sample contains approximately 120,000 distinct CDR3 sequences, 85% to 95% of which appear only once. This clonotype was picked up a small number of times. The CDR3 runs to 14 residues. The trim removed 6 bases at V and 2 bases at J, leaving 6 bases unmatched. Germline lookup yields CDR1 MGHDK and CDR2 SYGVNS.

The clonotype was recovered from a human donor in good health. Specimen: CD4+ T cells from PBMCs. This sequence joins TRBV25-1 and TRBJ2-7; TRBD1 matches 8 bases. The CDR3 DNA sequence: TGTGCCAGCAGGAGGGCAGGGGGCCCCTACGAGCAGTACTTC. This gives the protein CASRRAGGPYEQYF.